The 20 T cell receptor beta chains below all came from one sample that was sequenced in a study of glioma-infiltrating T cells. The iRepertoire nested amplicon-rescue multiplex PCR amplified TCR alpha and beta CDR3s from RNA. TCRdb re-called the multiplex PCR reads through MiXCR, storing one row per CDR3 protein. The sample includes more than 95,000 distinct CDR3 sequences, about 30% of them seen just once. The specimen sequenced was glioma tissue, nonneoplastic brain tissue, or PBMCs (not recorded which). Receptors originate from a human donor with low-grade glioma or glioblastoma, undergoing nonglioma brain surgery, or in good health (not recorded which).

As regards this clonotype: A single base separates this from a much larger clone, so it may be a read error. The V gene is TRBV20-1, the J gene TRBJ1-1, with D unresolved. CDR1 is DFQATT and CDR2 is SNEGSKA in the germline V gene (reference sequence). The CDR3 runs 14 residues. CDR3 in DNA: TGCAGTGCTAGTGCCCCGCACAGCAACACTGAAACTTTCTTT. Amino acids: CSASAPHSNTETFF.

This chain uses TRBV7-6 with TRBJ2-1; 8 bases align to TRBD1. J lost 9 bases, V lost 5 bases, and 15 bases had no gene match. The length of the CDR3 is 16 residues. From germline, CDR1 is SGHVS and CDR2 FNYEAQ. CDR3 coding DNA: TGTGCCAGCAGCCCGGGGTCTTCAGGGGGCGGGACTGAGCAGTTCTTC. Translation: CASSPGSSGGGTEQFF.

This clonotype was seen at least ten times. J is TRBJ2-1 and V is TRBV7-9, with 8 bases that match TRBD2. Germline values: CDR1 SEHNR, CDR2 FQNEAQ (reference sequence). V was pared by 11 bases and J by 0 bases, with 6 bases of the junction left unmatched. This CDR3 is built from 14 residues. The CDR3, as DNA: TGTGCCGGATCACGGGGGGGCTCCTACAATGAGCAGTTCTTC. Protein: CAGSRGGSYNEQFF.

About this clonotype itself: At one boundary the junction diverges from the germline segment, which might be a read error. The chain recombines TRBV19 with TRBJ1-4; the D is unclear. The CDR3 is 15 residues long. Germline CDR1 is LNHDA and CDR2 is SQIVND (reference sequence). The chain's CDR3 is CASKRRRSTNEKLLF. The DNA for the CDR3 is TGTGCCAGTAAACGGCGGAGGTCCACTAATGAAAAACTGTTATTT.

At least ten counts were recorded for this clonotype. This chain links TRBV6-1 with TRBJ1-4; D might be TRBD1 (5 bases). Germline CDR1 and CDR2: MNHNS and SASEGT. This CDR3 is 14 amino acids long. V lost 8 bases and J 0 bases, leaving 10 bases between the germline ends. This CDR3 reads CASRGASTNEKLFF. For the CDR3, the DNA is TGTGCCAGCCGTGGGGCCTCAACTAATGAAAAACTGTTTTTT.

This clonotype was recorded a few times. The chain uses TRBV28 and TRBJ2-7, with D possibly matching TRBD2 (5 bases). The CDR3 contains 14 residues. V was shortened by 9 bases and J by 0 bases, with 15 bases between the two germline ends. CDR1 MDHEN and CDR2 SYDVKM come from the germline V gene. In DNA form, the CDR3 reads TGTGCCAGTTTCAGCGGCCTTAGCTCCTACGAGCAGTACTTC. Translated, it gives CASFSGLSSYEQYF. Combining the CDR3 with reference TRBV28 and TRBJ2-7 gives the whole variable domain DVKVTQSSRYLVKRTGEKVFLECVQDMDHENMFWYRQDPGLGLRLIYFSYDVKMKEKGDIPEGYSVSREKKERFSLILESASTNQTSMYLCASFSGLSSYEQYFGPGTRLTVT.

This clonotype was seen ten or more times. The chain employs TRBV7-9 and TRBJ2-2, with D hard to call. Per germline, CDR1 SEHNR and CDR2 FQNEAQ (reference sequence). The CDR3 has 14 amino acids. Between the trimmed V and J ends, which lost 1 base and 4 bases, there was a span of 7 bases. The CDR3 region is CASSLVRSTGELFF. The CDR3 DNA is TGTGCCAGCAGCTTAGTCCGATCCACCGGGGAGCTGTTTTTT.

There are a few counts of this clonotype. The rearrangement links TRBV6-2 or TRBV6-3 to TRBJ2-2, with a possible D match to TRBD2 (6 bases). Trimming cost V 0 bases and J 1 base, with 9 bases left between them. The germline gives CDR1 MNHEY, CDR2 SVGEGT. CDR3 size: 16 residues. CDR3 DNA: TGTGCCAGCAGTTACTCGATCGGGGGGAACACCGGGGAGCTGTTTTTT. It translates to CASSYSIGGNTGELFF.

This clonotype was observed many times. The CDR3: CASCAVPGQGLYEQYF. The CDR3 DNA reads as TGTGCCAGCTGCGCCGTTCCGGGACAGGGCCTCTACGAGCAGTACTTC. V gene TRBV6-1 combines with J gene TRBJ2-7; TRBD1 agrees at 9 bases. The germline CDR1 and CDR2 sequences are MNHNS and SASEGT. The CDR3 extends over 16 amino acids. V gave up 8 bases and J gave up 3 bases; unmatched junction bases: 14.

In the case of this clonotype: This clone may be a read error of a much larger clone one base away. The CDR3 sequence: CATRQGAQISEAFF. The CDR3 coding sequence is TGTGCCACCAGACAGGGGGCGCAGATCTCTGAAGCTTTCTTT. The gene calls are TRBV28 and TRBJ1-1; 10 nucleotides line up with TRBD1. From germline, CDR1 is MDHEN and CDR2 SYDVKM. The CDR3 length is 14 residues. V lost 10 bases and J lost 6; bases outside the gene matches: 11.

There are many counts of this clonotype. The chain links TRBV7-3 to TRBJ1-1; 9 bases map to TRBD1. This CDR3 contains 14 residues. V dropped 5 bases and J dropped 2; count of bases not matched to a gene: 3. The germline CDR1 and CDR2 sequences are SGHTA and FQGTGA. CDR3 in DNA: TGTGCCAGCAGCCCGGGACAGGGCAACACTGAAGCTTTCTTT. Protein: CASSPGQGNTEAFF.

The chain combines TRBV20-1 with TRBJ2-5; 10 bases line up with TRBD2. The germline V gene encodes CDR1 DFQATT and CDR2 SNEGSKA (reference sequence). V dropped 4 bases and J dropped 2; count of bases not matched to a gene: 10. This CDR3 region has 16 residues. CDR3 coding DNA: TGCAGTGCTAAGGCTAGCGGGAGACATAGACAAGAGACCCAGTACTTC. Translation: CSAKASGRHRQETQYF.

V gene TRBV7-6 combines with J gene TRBJ2-1; TRBD2 agrees at 7 bases. The J segment lost 5 bases and the V segment lost 2 bases, leaving 9 bases of the junction unmatched. Germline CDR1 is SGHVS and CDR2 is FNYEAQ. The CDR3 is 16 amino acids. The CDR3 DNA follows: TGTGCCAGCAGCTTATTGAGCGGGGCTAGCAACAATGAGCAGTTCTTC. It translates to CASSLLSGASNNEQFF.

This clonotype came up many times. The V gene is TRBV20-1, the J gene TRBJ2-4; 12 nucleotides agree with TRBD2. With 5 bases clipped from V and 0 bases from J, the junction kept 2 bases outside the gene matches. CDR1 is DFQATT, CDR2 SNEGSKA, per germline (reference sequence). The length of the CDR3 is 15 residues. CDR3 DNA: TGCAGTGCTCAGACTAGCGGGAGAGCCAAAAACATTCAGTACTTC. This sequence encodes CSAQTSGRAKNIQYF.

Details on this clonotype: Just one base apart from a much larger clone, this may be a read error. The chain carries TRBV3-1 and TRBJ1-2; the D gene is possibly TRBD1 (5 bases). The V and J ends lost 8 bases and 6 bases respectively, with 19 bases between them. Germline V lookup: CDR1 LGHDT, CDR2 YNNKEL (reference sequence). This CDR3 contains 14 residues. CDR3 amino acids: CASSGQGGVHGYTF. The CDR3 DNA follows: TGTGCCAGCTCCGGGCAGGGAGGGGTGCATGGCTACACCTTC.

Many counts were recorded for this clonotype. The chain combines TRBV27 with TRBJ2-5; possibly TRBD1 for D (5 bases). Trimming shortened V by 6 bases and J by 0 bases, and 8 bases separated the two germline ends. The length of the CDR3 is 13 residues. CDR1 and CDR2 (germline): MNHEY, SMNVEV (reference sequence). This chain's CDR3 is CASSPDNQETQYF. For the CDR3, the DNA is TGTGCCAGCAGCCCGGACAACCAAGAGACCCAGTACTTC.

The chain uses TRBV3-1 and TRBJ1-1; D remains unclear. The CDR3 covers 14 residues. Trimming shortened V by 8 bases and J by 9 bases, and 22 bases separated the two germline ends. The germline CDR1 and CDR2 sequences are LGHDT and YNNKEL (reference sequence). The CDR3 nucleotides read TGTGCCAGCGTAAAAACGGAGGGATCCCAGAAAGCTTTCTTT. It codes for CASVKTEGSQKAFF.

This clonotype has at least ten counts. V gene TRBV20-1 combines with J gene TRBJ1-1; D unresolved. The CDR3 covers 14 residues. CDR1 and CDR2 from the germline V gene are DFQATT and SNEGSKA (reference sequence). The germline V and J ends were trimmed by 5 bases and 4 bases, with 17 bases remaining between them. For the CDR3, the DNA is TGCAGTGCTCCTAAGGGCGTAGGAGGCACTGAAGCTTTCTTT. It encodes CSAPKGVGGTEAFF.

This clonotype was seen only a few times. This chain joins TRBV2 and TRBJ1-1; D gene unclear. Trimming left V 8 bases short and J 5 bases short, with 18 bases between. CDR1 and CDR2 (germline): SNHLY, FYNNEI. The CDR3 sequence is 14 residues long. The CDR3 nucleotides read TGTGCCAGCCGTCGGATAGTTGGGGAAACTGAAGCTTTCTTT. This gives the protein CASRRIVGETEAFF.

This clonotype has ten or more counts. The chain combines TRBV20-1 with TRBJ1-1; D ambiguous. Trimming pared 5 bases from V and 8 bases from J, leaving 18 bases between. This CDR3 has 13 residues. CDR1 and CDR2 (germline): DFQATT, SNEGSKA (reference sequence). The CDR3 DNA reads TGCAGTGCTCGCTCAGGCGCCAGGATCGAAGCTTTCTTT. It specifies CSARSGARIEAFF.